What follows are 13 T cell receptor beta chains derived from one specimen sequenced in a study of siplizumab effects on memory and regulatory T cells. Clones were read by immunoSEQ multiplex PCR, and TCRdb kept only the in-frame ones, dropping some. The table has roughly 26,000 clones, 70% to 85% seen once. The specimen sequenced was memory CD4+ T cells sorted from blood. The source is a human donor in good health.

The chain employs TRBV6-6 and TRBJ2-5; 7 bases line up with TRBD2. The CDR3 covers 14 residues. Germline lookup yields CDR1 MNHNY and CDR2 SVGAGI (reference sequence). J gave up 0 bases and V 8 bases, and 6 bases lay outside the gene matches. CDR3 protein: CASAMGGYQETQYF. The CDR3 nucleotides are TGTGCCAGCGCCATGGGGGGGTACCAAGAGACCCAGTACTTC.

The chain joins TRBV5-6 to TRBJ2-1; 13 nucleotides align to TRBD2. This CDR3 comprises 15 residues. V lost 3 bases, J lost 6 bases, and 3 bases stayed unmatched. Germline loops: CDR1 SGHDT, CDR2 YYEEEE. Written as DNA, the CDR3 is TGTGCCAGCAGCTCGGGACTAGCGGGATCCAATGAGCAGTTCTTC. Protein: CASSSGLAGSNEQFF.

The chain recombines TRBV7-3 with TRBJ1-1, with unresolved D. The V gene lost 6 bases and the J gene lost 1 base, with 9 bases spanning the gap. This CDR3 region has 13 residues. From germline, CDR1 is SGHTA and CDR2 FQGTGA. The CDR3, as DNA: TGTGCCAGCAGACGAATTGCGAACACTGAAGCTTTCTTT. Its translation is CASRRIANTEAFF.

V is TRBV28 and J is TRBJ2-1; maybe TRBD1 (6 bases). The ends were cut back, 5 bases at V and 9 bases at J, with 14 bases in the middle. Germline V gene sequence: CDR1 MDHEN, CDR2 SYDVKM. The CDR3 contains 13 residues. The CDR3 reads CASSGDILPEQFF. CDR3 nucleotide sequence: TGTGCCAGCAGTGGGGACATTCTTCCTGAGCAGTTCTTC.

This clone was counted a few times. The J gene is TRBJ2-3, the V gene TRBV6-1, with unresolved D. This CDR3 comprises 12 residues. The germline gives CDR1 MNHNS, CDR2 SASEGT. V shed 1 base and J shed 10 bases, with 9 bases lying between them. The CDR3 loop reads CASSEGLGPQYF. For the CDR3, the DNA is TGTGCCAGCAGTGAAGGCCTAGGGCCGCAGTATTTT.

V and J are TRBV5-1 and TRBJ2-5; maybe TRBD2 (5 bases). Deletions cut 4 bases from V and 7 bases from J, with 11 bases between. Per the germline V gene, CDR1 is SGHRS and CDR2 is YFSETQ. CDR3 size: 12 residues. The CDR3 sequence: CASSPERGTQYF. Here the CDR3 DNA reads TGCGCCAGCAGCCCGGAACGGGGGACCCAGTACTTC.

The V and J genes are TRBV4-3 and TRBJ2-1, with 15 bases matching TRBD2. Germline CDR1 reads LGHNA; CDR2 reads YSLEER. With 0 bases clipped from V and 13 bases from J, the junction kept 7 bases outside the gene matches. The CDR3 spans 16 residues. This CDR3 is CASSQDLGLAGGHQFF. CDR3 in DNA: TGCGCCAGCAGCCAAGATCTCGGACTAGCGGGAGGGCATCAGTTCTTC.

This rearrangement joins TRBV19 to TRBJ1-1; D perhaps matches TRBD1 (5 bases). The V end was cut by 0 bases, the J end by 7 bases, with 12 bases between. CDR3 length equals 14 residues. CDR1 is LNHDA and CDR2 is SQIVND in the germline V gene (reference sequence). CDR3 sequence: CASSIDPVGGEAFF. CDR3 DNA sequence: TGTGCCAGTAGTATAGATCCTGTTGGGGGTGAAGCTTTCTTT.

Concerning this clone itself: One end of the junction varies from germline; a read error may be responsible. The CDR3 nucleotides read TGCGCCAGCAGCCCACGGGAGTTCGGCACAGATGCGCAGTATTTT. Translated: CASSPREFGTDAQYF. This sequence joins TRBV5-1 and TRBJ2-3, with D maybe TRBD2 (6 bases). Germline lookup yields CDR1 SGHRS and CDR2 YFSETQ. This CDR3 contains 15 residues.

V and J are TRBV1 and TRBJ2-6; the table's D call TRBD2 went unverified against the DNA. TRBV1 is reported as a pseudogene. The CDR3 has 17 residues. As DNA, the CDR3 is TGCACCAGCAGTCACGGGAGTGCACAAAGTCGGGCCAACGTCCTGACTTTC. Encoded protein: CTSSHGSAQSRANVLTF.

Comments on this clone: Its ends do not fully match the called genes, so a read error is possible. CDR3 nucleotide sequence: TGTGCCAGCTCACCCTCTAGGGACAGGGACCTGATCTTT. Translation: CASSPSRDRDLIF. This chain joins TRBV18 and TRBJ1-1, with TRBD1 matching 9 bases. This CDR3 region has 13 residues. The germline CDR1 and CDR2 sequences are KGHSH and LQKENI.

On this clone: This sample also contains other DNA sequences that code for the same CDR3. The V gene is TRBV6-1, the J gene TRBJ2-7, with D tentatively TRBD1 or TRBD2 (5 bases each). This CDR3 is 12 amino acids long. The germline V gene encodes CDR1 MNHNS and CDR2 SASEGT. Trimming cost V 2 bases and J 5 bases, with 7 bases left between them. The CDR3 loop is CASSELGDEQYF. Written as DNA, the CDR3 is TGTGCCAGCAGTGAATTGGGGGACGAGCAGTACTTC.

This clone was recorded a few times. The V call is TRBV30, the J call TRBJ1-5, with TRBD1 matching 10 bases. The CDR3 covers 14 residues. V dropped 5 bases and J dropped 0; count of bases not matched to a gene: 1. The germline gives CDR1 GTSNPN, CDR2 SVGIG (reference sequence). The DNA for the CDR3 is TGTGCCTGGGGGACAGGGGTTAGCAATCAGCCCCAGCATTTT. Protein product: CAWGTGVSNQPQHF.